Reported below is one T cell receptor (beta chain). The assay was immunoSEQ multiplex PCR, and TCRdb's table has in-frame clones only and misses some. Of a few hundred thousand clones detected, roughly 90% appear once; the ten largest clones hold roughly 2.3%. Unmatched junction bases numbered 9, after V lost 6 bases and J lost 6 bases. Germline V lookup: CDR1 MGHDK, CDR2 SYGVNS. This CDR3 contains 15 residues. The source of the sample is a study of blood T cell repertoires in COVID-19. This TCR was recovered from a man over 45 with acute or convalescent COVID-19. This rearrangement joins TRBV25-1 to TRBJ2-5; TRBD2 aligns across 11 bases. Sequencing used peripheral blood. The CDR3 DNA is TGTGCCAGCAGCAATAGCGGGGGGGTTCTGAAGACCCAGTACTTC. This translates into CASSNSGGVLKTQYF.